The text below deals with one T cell receptor (beta chain). This record belongs to a study of blood T cell repertoires in COVID-19. Study details: COVID-19 samples, acute and convalescent, were from the United States, Italy and Spain. In each case, the material was cDNA or gDNA derived from T cells, B-cell-depleted T cells, or PBMCs.

This CDR3 contains 16 residues. Germline values: CDR1 LNHDA, CDR2 SQIVND (reference sequence). Trimming took 4 bases from V and 6 from J, leaving 20 bases between them. Profiling relied on immunoSEQ multiplex PCR, and the TCRdb table lists in-frame clones only, not all of them. The table records around 200,000 clones, about 88% of them present only once. V is TRBV19 and J is TRBJ2-3, with TRBD2 as a possible D gene (5 bases). This receptor was identified in a man in his forties with active or convalescent COVID-19. Input material: peripheral blood. For the CDR3, the DNA is TGTGCCAGTAGTAATGGGCAGATTGGGAGTTTCGATACGCAGTATTTT. Translating it yields CASSNGQIGSFDTQYF.